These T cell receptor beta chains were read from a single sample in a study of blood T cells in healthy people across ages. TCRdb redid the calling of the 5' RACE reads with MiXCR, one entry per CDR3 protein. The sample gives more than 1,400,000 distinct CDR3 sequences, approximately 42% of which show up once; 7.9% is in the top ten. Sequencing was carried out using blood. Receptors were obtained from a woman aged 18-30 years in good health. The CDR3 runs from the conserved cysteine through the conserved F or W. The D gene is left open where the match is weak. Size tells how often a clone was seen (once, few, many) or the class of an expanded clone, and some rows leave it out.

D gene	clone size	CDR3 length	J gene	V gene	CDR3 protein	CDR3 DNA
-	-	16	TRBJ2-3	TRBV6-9	CASRVGETPGTDTQYF	TGTGCCAGCAGGGTTGGGGAAACCCCAGGCACAGATACGCAGTATTTT
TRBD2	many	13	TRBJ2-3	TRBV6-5	CASARAGADTQYF	TGTGCCAGCGCCAGAGCGGGGGCCGATACGCAGTATTTT
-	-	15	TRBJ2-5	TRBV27	CASSSPLTDPETQYF	TGTGCCAGCAGTTCCCCCCTAACAGATCCGGAGACCCAGTACTTC
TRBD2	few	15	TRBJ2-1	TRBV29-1	CSVEDGGTSGLEQFF	TGCAGCGTTGAAGATGGGGGGACTAGCGGGTTAGAGCAGTTCTTC
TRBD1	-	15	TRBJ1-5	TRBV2	CASSVNRGLSQPQHF	TGTGCCAGCAGTGTAAACAGGGGGCTATCTCAGCCCCAGCATTTT
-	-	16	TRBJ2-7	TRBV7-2	CASSLGQLNSYNEQYF	TGTGCCAGCAGCTTAGGACAGCTTAACTCCTACAATGAGCAGTACTTC
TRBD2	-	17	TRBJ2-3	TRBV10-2	CASRALVLAGATDTQYF	TGCGCCAGCAGGGCCCTAGTGCTAGCGGGAGCCACAGATACGCAGTATTTT
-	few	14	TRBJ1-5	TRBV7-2	CASSLGAGYQPQHF	TGTGCCAGCAGCTTAGGCGCGGGTTATCAGCCCCAGCATTTT
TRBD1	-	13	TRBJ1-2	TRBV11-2	CASSLGQGAINTF	TGTGCCAGCAGCCTGGGGCAGGGGGCCATAAACACCTTC
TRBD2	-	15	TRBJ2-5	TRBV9	CASSKSGGARETQYF	TGTGCCAGCAGCAAAAGCGGGGGGGCTAGAGAGACCCAGTACTTC
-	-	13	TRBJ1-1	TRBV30	CAWSSAMNTEAFF	TGTGCCTGGAGTAGCGCCATGAACACTGAAGCTTTCTTT
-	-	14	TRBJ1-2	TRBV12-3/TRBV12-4	CASSSGTHNYGYTF	TGTGCCAGCAGTTCCGGGACACATAACTATGGCTACACCTTC
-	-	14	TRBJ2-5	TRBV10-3	CAISDASGTREQYF	TGTGCCATCAGTGATGCGTCGGGTACAAGGGAGCAGTACTTC
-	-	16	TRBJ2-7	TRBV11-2	CASSLIWGQGAYEQYF	TGTGCCAGCAGCTTAATATGGGGGCAGGGAGCCTACGAGCAGTACTTC
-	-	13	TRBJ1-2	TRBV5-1	CASSRGVNYGYTF	TGCGCCAGCAGCCGCGGGGTGAACTATGGCTACACCTTC
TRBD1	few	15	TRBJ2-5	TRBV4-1	CASSPFDRVGETQYF	TGCGCCAGCAGCCCATTCGACAGGGTGGGAGAGACCCAGTACTTC
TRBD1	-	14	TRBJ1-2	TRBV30	CAWIRVPGQDGYTF	TGTGCCTGGATCCGCGTCCCGGGACAGGATGGCTACACCTTC
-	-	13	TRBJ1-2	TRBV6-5	CASRQDAVGGYTF	TGTGCCAGCCGTCAGGACGCGGTTGGTGGCTACACCTTC
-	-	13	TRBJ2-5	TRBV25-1	CAGSGNRWETQYF	TGTGCCGGCAGTGGAAACCGCTGGGAGACCCAGTACTTC
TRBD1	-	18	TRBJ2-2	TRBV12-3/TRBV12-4	CASNVLSGQGRGTGELFF	TGTGCCAGCAACGTCCTTTCCGGACAGGGGAGAGGGACCGGGGAGCTGTTTTTT
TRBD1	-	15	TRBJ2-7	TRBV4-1	CASSQERGQSYEQYF	TGCGCCAGCAGCCAAGAACGGGGACAGAGCTACGAGCAGTACTTC
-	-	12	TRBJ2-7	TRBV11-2	CASTRWASEQYF	TGTGCCAGCACCCGATGGGCCTCCGAGCAGTACTTC
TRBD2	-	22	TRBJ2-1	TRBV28	CASSLRDGLAGGLPSSYNEQFF	TGTGCCAGCAGTTTAAGGGACGGGCTAGCGGGAGGCCTCCCGAGCTCCTACAATGAGCAGTTCTTC
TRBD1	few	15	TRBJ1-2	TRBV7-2	CASSLVGTGNYGYTF	TGTGCCAGCAGCTTAGTTGGGACAGGGAACTATGGCTACACCTTC
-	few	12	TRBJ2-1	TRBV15	CATSFLGDEQFF	TGTGCCACCAGCTTTCTGGGGGATGAGCAGTTCTTC
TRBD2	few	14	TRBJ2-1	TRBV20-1	CSAGRVAGGKEQFF	TGCAGTGCTGGCCGGGTAGCGGGGGGAAAAGAGCAGTTCTTC
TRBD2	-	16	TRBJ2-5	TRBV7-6	CASSAQGLAGEETQYF	TGTGCCAGCAGCGCCCAGGGACTAGCGGGAGAAGAGACCCAGTACTTC
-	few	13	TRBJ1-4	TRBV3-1	CASSQGDTTKLFF	TGTGCCAGCAGCCAAGGCGACACCACTAAACTGTTTTTT
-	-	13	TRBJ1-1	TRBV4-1	CASSPEAPTEAFF	TGCGCCAGCAGCCCGGAGGCCCCCACTGAAGCTTTCTTT
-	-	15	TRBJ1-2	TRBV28	CASSLRTLPGRGYTF	TGTGCCAGCAGTTTACGGACCCTACCGGGGAGGGGCTACACCTTC
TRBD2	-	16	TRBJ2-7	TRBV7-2	CASSSSSGGRRYEQYF	TGTGCCAGCAGCTCCTCTAGCGGGGGTCGAAGGTACGAGCAGTACTTC
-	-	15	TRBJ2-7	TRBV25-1	CASSESRQVPYEQYF	TGTGCCAGCAGTGAATCCAGACAGGTTCCCTACGAGCAGTACTTC
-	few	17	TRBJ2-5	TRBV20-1	CSARDSLSEGEWETQYF	TGCAGTGCTAGAGATTCCCTTAGCGAGGGCGAATGGGAGACCCAGTACTTC
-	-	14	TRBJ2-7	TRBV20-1	CSARVYREDYEQYF	TGCAGTGCTAGAGTCTACAGGGAAGACTACGAGCAGTACTTC
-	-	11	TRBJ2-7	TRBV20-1	CSAVDIGEQYF	TGCAGTGCAGTGGACATAGGGGAGCAGTACTTC
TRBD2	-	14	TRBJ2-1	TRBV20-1	CSATSGSAHNEQFF	TGCAGTGCTACTAGCGGGAGTGCCCACAATGAGCAGTTCTTC
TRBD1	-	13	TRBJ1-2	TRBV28	CASSLTGTIGYTF	TGTGCCAGCAGCTTGACAGGGACTATAGGCTACACCTTC
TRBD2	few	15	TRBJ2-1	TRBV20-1	CSARAGTSLSNEQFF	TGCAGTGCTAGAGCCGGGACTAGCTTGTCCAATGAGCAGTTCTTC
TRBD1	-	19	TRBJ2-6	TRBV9	CASSVREQGAFSGANVLTF	TGTGCCAGCAGCGTAAGGGAACAGGGGGCGTTCTCTGGGGCCAACGTCCTGACTTTC
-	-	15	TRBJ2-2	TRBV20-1	CSARPTGGYTGELFF	TGCAGTGCTAGACCTACCGGGGGTTACACCGGGGAGCTGTTTTTT
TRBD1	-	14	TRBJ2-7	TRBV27	CASSLRGQGGEQYF	TGTGCCAGCAGTTTGAGAGGACAGGGTGGCGAGCAGTACTTC
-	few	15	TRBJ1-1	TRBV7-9	CASSGPVGAPGEAFF	TGTGCCAGCAGCGGACCAGTGGGGGCCCCAGGTGAGGCTTTCTTT
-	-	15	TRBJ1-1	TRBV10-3	CAISEAGVPDTEAFF	TGTGCCATCAGTGAGGCGGGGGTCCCGGACACTGAAGCTTTCTTT
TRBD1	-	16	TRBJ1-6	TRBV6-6	CASSYSGQGYNSPLHF	TGTGCCAGCAGTTACTCGGGACAGGGTTATAATTCACCCCTCCACTTT
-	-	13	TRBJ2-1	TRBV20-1	CSATWAGYNEQFF	TGCAGTGCCACGTGGGCCGGATACAATGAGCAGTTCTTC
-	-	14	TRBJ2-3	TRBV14	CASSPSSVADTQYF	TGTGCCAGCAGCCCATCTAGCGTTGCAGATACGCAGTATTTT
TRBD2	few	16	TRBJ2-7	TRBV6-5	CASSYSTLAGFYEQYF	TGTGCCAGCAGTTACTCGACCCTAGCGGGATTCTACGAGCAGTACTTC
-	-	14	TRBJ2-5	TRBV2	CASSSLWVQETQYF	TGTGCCAGCAGCTCCTTATGGGTCCAAGAGACCCAGTACTTC
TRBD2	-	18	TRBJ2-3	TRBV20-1	CSARDLAGAGGYTDTQYF	TGCAGTGCTAGAGACCTGGCGGGAGCGGGGGGATACACAGATACGCAGTATTTT
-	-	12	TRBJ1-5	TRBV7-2	CASSLQGWPQHF	TGTGCCAGCAGCCTACAGGGTTGGCCCCAGCATTTT
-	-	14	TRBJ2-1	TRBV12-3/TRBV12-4	CASRTQSMGNEQFF	TGTGCCAGCAGAACCCAGTCGATGGGTAATGAGCAGTTCTTC
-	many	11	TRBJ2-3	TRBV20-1	CSARKGDTQYF	TGCAGTGCTAGAAAAGGAGATACGCAGTATTTT
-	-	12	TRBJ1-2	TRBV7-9	CASTRNNYGYTF	TGTGCCAGCACCCGAAATAACTATGGCTACACCTTC
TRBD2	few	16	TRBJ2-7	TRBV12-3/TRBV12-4	CASSATSGMGPNEQYF	TGTGCCAGCAGCGCCACTAGCGGGATGGGTCCTAACGAGCAGTACTTC